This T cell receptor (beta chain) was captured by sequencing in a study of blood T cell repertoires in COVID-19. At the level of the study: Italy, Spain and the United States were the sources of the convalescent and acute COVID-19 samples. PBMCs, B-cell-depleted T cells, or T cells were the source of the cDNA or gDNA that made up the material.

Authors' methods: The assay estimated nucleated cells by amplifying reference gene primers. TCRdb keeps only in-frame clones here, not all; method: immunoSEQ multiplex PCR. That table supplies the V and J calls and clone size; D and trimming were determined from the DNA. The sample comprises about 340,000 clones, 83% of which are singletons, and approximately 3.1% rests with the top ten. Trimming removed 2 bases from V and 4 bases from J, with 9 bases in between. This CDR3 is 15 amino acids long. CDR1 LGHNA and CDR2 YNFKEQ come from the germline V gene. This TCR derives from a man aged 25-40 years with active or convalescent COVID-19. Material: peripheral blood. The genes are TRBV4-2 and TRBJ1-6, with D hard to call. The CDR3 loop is CASSQNRQYNSPLHF. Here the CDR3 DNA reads TGTGCCAGCAGCCAAAACAGACAATATAATTCACCCCTCCACTTT.